This section outlines one T cell receptor beta chain sequence together with its context. Its antigen remains unknown. This table comes from immunoSEQ multiplex PCR, and its TCRdb copy is limited to in-frame clones, with some not included. The sample has about 86,000 clones, 70% to 90% seen once. The sample comes from a study of identifying expanded T cells in peripheral blood. Study findings and constraints: Approximately 1.2 clones differed between technical replicates, versus about 15 and 19 over time. Across healthy donors, higher total template counts meant significantly greater roughly 2-week count variance.

Healthy donors had no documented immune events, such as infections, while sampled. With V trimmed by 4 bases and J by 8 bases, 7 bases remained unmatched. Germline V gene sequence: CDR1 SGHTA, CDR2 FQGTGA. This CDR3 comprises 15 residues. The gene calls are TRBV7-3 and TRBJ2-1; 11 positions match TRBD1. The source material was blood. The clonotype comes from a person aged 18 to 70 in good health. In DNA, the CDR3 is TGTGCCAGCAGCTCCGGACAGGGGGCAGTCGATGAGCAGTTCTTC. It specifies CASSSGQGAVDEQFF.